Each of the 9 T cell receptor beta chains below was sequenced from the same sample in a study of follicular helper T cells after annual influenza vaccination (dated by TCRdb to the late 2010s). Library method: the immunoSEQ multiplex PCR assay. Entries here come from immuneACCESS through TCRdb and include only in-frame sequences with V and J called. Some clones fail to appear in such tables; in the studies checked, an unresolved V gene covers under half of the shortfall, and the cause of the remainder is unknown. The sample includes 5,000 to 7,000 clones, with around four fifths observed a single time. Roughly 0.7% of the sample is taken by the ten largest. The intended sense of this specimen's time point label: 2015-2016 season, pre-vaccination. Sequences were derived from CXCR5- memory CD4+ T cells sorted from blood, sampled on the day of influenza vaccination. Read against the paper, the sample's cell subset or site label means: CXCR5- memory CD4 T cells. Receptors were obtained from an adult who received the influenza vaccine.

The CDR3 region is CASSPLGSFVTGELFF. CDR3 coding DNA: TGTGCCAGCAGCCCCCTTGGAAGTTTCGTCACCGGGGAGCTGTTTTTT. The J gene is TRBJ2-2, the V gene TRBV7-9; no firm D call. Germline CDR1 is SEHNR and CDR2 is FQNEAQ (reference sequence). The CDR3 has 16 amino acids. Trimming left V 5 bases short and J 4 bases short, with 17 bases between.

The CDR3: CASSSRTTYNEQFF. The CDR3 bases are TGTGCCAGCAGCTCCAGGACTACCTACAATGAGCAGTTCTTC. This chain connects TRBV5-4 to TRBJ2-1; a possible D gene is TRBD2 (6 bases). The CDR3 has 14 residues. CDR1 is SGHNT and CDR2 is YYREEE in the germline V gene (reference sequence). V lost 3 bases to trimming and J lost 2 bases, with 9 bases between them. The full variable domain, with the rest looked up from reference TRBV5-4 and TRBJ2-1, is ETGVTQSPTHLIKTRGQQVTLRCSSQSGHNTVSWYQQALGQGPQFIFQYYREEENGRGNFPPRFSGLQFPNYSSELNVNALELDDSALYLCASSSRTTYNEQFFGPGTRLTVL.

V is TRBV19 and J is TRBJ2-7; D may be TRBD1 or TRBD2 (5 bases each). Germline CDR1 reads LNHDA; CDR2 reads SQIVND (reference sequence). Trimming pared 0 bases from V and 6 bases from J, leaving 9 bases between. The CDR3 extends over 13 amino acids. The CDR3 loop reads CASSIDLRGEQYF. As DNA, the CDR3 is TGTGCCAGTAGTATAGATCTGAGGGGCGAGCAGTACTTC.

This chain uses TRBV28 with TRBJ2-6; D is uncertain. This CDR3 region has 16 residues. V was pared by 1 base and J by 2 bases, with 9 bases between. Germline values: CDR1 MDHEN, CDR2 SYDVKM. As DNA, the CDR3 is TGTGCCAGCAGTTTATTATCGGGTGCTGGGGCCAACGTCCTGACTTTC. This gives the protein CASSLLSGAGANVLTF. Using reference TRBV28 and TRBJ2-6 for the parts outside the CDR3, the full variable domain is DVKVTQSSRYLVKRTGEKVFLECVQDMDHENMFWYRQDPGLGLRLIYFSYDVKMKEKGDIPEGYSVSREKKERFSLILESASTNQTSMYLCASSLLSGAGANVLTFGAGSRLTVL.

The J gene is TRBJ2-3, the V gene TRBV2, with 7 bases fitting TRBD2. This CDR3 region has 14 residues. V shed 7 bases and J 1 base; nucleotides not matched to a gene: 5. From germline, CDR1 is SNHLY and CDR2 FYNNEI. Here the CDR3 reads CASKERGGTDTQYF. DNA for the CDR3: TGTGCCAGCAAGGAACGGGGGGGCACAGATACGCAGTATTTT.

DNA of the CDR3: TGTGCCAGTACTTCCGGACTAGCTCTCACAGATACGCAGTATTTT. The encoded protein is CASTSGLALTDTQYF. The chain recombines TRBV19 with TRBJ2-3; 8 bases are shared with TRBD2. J gave up 2 bases and V 7 bases, and 8 bases lay outside the gene matches. The CDR3 loop spans 15 amino acids. Germline V gene lookup returns CDR1 LNHDA and CDR2 SQIVND (reference sequence). Complete variable domain (other parts from reference TRBV19 and TRBJ2-3): DGGITQSPKYLFRKEGQNVTLSCEQNLNHDAMYWYRQDPGQGLRLIYYSQIVNDFQKGDIAEGYSVSREKKESFPLTVTSAQKNPTAFYLCASTSGLALTDTQYFGPGTRLTVL.

CDR3 coding DNA: TGTGCCGGCTCAGCGGGGGGGAAAGATACGCAGTATTTT. This encodes CAGSAGGKDTQYF. V and J are TRBV30 and TRBJ2-3, with 10 bases identical to TRBD2. Germline-derived CDR1 and CDR2 are GTSNPN and SVGIG (reference sequence). The CDR3 runs 13 residues. V lost 8 bases, J lost 5 bases, and 7 bases stayed unmatched.

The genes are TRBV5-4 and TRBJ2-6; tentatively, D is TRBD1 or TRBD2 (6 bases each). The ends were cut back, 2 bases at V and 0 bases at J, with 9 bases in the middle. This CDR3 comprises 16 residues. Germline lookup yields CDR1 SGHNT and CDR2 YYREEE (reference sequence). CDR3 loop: CASSLGGPSGANVLTF. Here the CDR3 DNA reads TGTGCCAGCAGCTTAGGGGGGCCCTCTGGGGCCAACGTCCTGACTTTC.

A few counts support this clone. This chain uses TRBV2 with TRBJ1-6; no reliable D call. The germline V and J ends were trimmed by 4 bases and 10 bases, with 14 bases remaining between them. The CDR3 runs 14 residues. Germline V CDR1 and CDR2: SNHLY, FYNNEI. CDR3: CASSAGSESSPLHF. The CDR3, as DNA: TGTGCCAGCAGTGCGGGGTCAGAATCCTCACCCCTCCACTTT.